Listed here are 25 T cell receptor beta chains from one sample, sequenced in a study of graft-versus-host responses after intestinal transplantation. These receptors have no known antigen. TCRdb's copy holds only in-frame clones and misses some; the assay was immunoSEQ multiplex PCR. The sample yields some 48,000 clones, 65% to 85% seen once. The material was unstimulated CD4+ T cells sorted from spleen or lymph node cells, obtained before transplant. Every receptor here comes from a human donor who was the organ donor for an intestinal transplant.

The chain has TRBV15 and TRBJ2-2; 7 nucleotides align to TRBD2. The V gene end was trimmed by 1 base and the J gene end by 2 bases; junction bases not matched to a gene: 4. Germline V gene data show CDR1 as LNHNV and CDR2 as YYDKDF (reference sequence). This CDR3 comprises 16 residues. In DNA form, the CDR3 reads TGTGCCACCAGCAGAGTTAGACTAGCAAACACCGGGGAGCTGTTTTTT. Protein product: CATSRVRLANTGELFF.

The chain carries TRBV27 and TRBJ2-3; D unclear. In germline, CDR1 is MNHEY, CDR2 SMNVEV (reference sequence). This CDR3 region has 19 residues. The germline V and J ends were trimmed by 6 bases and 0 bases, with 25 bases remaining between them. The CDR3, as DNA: TGTGCCAGCAGCCGCATTCCCCCCTTAGTTCCAACTAGCACAGATACGCAGTATTTT. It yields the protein CASSRIPPLVPTSTDTQYF.

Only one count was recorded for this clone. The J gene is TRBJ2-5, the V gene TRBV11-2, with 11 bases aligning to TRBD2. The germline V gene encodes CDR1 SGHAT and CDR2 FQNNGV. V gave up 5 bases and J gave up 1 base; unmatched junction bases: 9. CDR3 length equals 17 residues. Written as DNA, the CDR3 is TGTGCCAGCAGCGGGCGGCCGACTAGCGGGACCCAAGAGACCCAGTACTTC. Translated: CASSGRPTSGTQETQYF.

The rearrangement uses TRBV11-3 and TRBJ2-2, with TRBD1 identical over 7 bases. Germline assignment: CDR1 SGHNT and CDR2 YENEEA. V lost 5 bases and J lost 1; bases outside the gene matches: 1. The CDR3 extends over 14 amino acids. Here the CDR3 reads CASSRDRNTGELFF. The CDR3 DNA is TGTGCCAGCAGCCGGGACAGGAACACCGGGGAGCTGTTTTTT. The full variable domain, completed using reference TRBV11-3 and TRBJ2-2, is EAGVVQSPRYKIIEKKQPVAFWCNPISGHNTLYWYLQNLGQGPELLIRYENEEAVDDSQLPKDRFSAERLKGVDSTLKIQPAELGDSAVYLCASSRDRNTGELFFGEGSRLTVL.

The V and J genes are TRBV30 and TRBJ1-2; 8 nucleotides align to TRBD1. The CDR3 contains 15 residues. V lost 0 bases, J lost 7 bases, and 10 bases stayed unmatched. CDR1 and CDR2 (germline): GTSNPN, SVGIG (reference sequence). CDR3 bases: TGTGCCTGGAGTGTACTAGGGCTAGGACAGGGTGGCTACACCTTC. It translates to CAWSVLGLGQGGYTF.

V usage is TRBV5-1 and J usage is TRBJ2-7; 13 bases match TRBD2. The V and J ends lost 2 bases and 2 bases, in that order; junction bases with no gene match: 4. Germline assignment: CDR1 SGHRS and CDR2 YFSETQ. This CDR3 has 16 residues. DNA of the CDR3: TGCGCCAGCAGCTTCGGACTAGCGGGAGCCCCCTACGAGCAGTACTTC. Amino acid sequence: CASSFGLAGAPYEQYF.

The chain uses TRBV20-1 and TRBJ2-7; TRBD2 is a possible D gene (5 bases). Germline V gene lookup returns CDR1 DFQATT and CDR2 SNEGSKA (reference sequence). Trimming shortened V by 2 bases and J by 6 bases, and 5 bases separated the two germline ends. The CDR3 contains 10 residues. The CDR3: CSARLAEQYF. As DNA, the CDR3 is TGCAGTGCTAGACTAGCCGAGCAGTACTTC.

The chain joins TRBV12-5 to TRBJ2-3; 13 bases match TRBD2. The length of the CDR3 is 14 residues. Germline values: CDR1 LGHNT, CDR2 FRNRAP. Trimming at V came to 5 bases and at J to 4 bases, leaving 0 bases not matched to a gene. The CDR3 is CASGTSGGADTQYF. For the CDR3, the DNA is TGTGCTAGTGGTACTAGCGGGGGGGCAGATACGCAGTATTTT.

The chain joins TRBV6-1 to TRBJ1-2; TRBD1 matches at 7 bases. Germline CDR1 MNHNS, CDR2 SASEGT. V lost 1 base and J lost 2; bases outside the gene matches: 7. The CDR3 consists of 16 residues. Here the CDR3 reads CASSEGDRVSNYGYTF. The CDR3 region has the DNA TGTGCCAGCAGTGAAGGAGACAGGGTGTCCAACTATGGCTACACCTTC.

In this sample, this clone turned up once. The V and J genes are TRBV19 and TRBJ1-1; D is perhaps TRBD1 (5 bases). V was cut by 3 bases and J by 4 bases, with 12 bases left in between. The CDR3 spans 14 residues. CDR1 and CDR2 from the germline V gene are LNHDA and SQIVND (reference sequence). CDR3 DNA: TGTGCCAGTAGTATTAAGGGGTCGGGCACTGAAGCTTTCTTT. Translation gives CASSIKGSGTEAFF.

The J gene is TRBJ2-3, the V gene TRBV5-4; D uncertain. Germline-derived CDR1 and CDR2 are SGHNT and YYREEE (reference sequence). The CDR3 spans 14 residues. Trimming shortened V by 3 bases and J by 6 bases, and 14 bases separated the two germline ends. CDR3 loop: CASSSVQQVDTQYF. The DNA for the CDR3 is TGTGCCAGCAGCTCCGTACAGCAGGTGGATACGCAGTATTTT. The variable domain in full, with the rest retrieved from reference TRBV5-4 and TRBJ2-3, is ETGVTQSPTHLIKTRGQQVTLRCSSQSGHNTVSWYQQALGQGPQFIFQYYREEENGRGNFPPRFSGLQFPNYSSELNVNALELDDSALYLCASSSVQQVDTQYFGPGTRLTVL.

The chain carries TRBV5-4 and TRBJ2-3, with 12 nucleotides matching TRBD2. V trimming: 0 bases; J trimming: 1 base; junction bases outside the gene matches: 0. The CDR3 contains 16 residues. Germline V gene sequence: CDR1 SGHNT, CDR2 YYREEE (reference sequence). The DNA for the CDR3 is TGTGCCAGCAGCTTGGGACTAGCGGGAGGCACAGATACGCAGTATTTT. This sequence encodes CASSLGLAGGTDTQYF. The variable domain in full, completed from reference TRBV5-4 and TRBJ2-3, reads ETGVTQSPTHLIKTRGQQVTLRCSSQSGHNTVSWYQQALGQGPQFIFQYYREEENGRGNFPPRFSGLQFPNYSSELNVNALELDDSALYLCASSLGLAGGTDTQYFGPGTRLTVL.

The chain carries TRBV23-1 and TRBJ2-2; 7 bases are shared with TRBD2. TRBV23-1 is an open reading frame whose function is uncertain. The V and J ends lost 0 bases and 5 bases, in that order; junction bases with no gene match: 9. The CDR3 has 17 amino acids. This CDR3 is CASSQSNVREGTGELFF. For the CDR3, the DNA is TGCGCCAGCAGTCAATCCAACGTCAGGGAGGGTACCGGGGAGCTGTTTTTT.

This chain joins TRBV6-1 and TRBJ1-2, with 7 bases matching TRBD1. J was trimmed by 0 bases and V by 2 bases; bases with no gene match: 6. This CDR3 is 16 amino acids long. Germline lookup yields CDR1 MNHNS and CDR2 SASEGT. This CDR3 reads CASSERGTAANYGYTF. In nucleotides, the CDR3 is TGTGCCAGCAGTGAAAGGGGGACAGCAGCTAACTATGGCTACACCTTC.

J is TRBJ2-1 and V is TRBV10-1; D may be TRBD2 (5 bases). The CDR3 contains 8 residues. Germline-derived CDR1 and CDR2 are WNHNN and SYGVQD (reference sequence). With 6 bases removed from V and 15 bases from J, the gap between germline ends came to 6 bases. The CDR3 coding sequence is TGCGCCAGCAGGGGGAGGTTCTTC. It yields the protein CASRGRFF.

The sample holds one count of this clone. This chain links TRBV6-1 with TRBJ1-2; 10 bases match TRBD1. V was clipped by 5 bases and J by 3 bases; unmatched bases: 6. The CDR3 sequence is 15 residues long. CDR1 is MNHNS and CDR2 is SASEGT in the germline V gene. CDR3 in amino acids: CASSPRDRGHYGYTF. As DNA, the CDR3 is TGTGCCAGCAGTCCAAGGGACAGGGGACACTATGGCTACACCTTC.

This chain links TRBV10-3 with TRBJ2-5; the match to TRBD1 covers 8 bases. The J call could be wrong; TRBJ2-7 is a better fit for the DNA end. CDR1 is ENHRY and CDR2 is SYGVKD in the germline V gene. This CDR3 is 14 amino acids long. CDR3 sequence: CAISGAQGAYEQYF. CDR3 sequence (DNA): TGTGCCATCAGTGGGGCACAGGGGGCCTACGAGCAGTACTTC.

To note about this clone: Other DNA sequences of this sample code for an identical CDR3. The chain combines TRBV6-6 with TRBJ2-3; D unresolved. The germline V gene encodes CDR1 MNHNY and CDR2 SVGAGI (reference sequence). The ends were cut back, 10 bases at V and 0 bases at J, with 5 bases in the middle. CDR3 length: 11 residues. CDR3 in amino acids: CATESTDTQYF. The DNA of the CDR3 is TGTGCCACAGAAAGCACAGATACGCAGTATTTT.

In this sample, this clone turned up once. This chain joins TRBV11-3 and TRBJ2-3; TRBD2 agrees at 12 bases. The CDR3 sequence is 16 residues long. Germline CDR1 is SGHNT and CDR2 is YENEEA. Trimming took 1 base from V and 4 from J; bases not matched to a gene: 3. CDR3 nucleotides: TGTGCCAGCAGCTTAGGGCTAGCGGGGGGGCCAGATACGCAGTATTTT. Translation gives CASSLGLAGGPDTQYF.

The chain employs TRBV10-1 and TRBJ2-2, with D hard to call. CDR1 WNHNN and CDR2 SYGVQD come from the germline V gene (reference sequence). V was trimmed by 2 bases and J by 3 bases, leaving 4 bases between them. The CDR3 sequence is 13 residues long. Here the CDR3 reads CASSEGHTGELFF. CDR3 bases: TGCGCCAGCAGTGAGGGACACACCGGGGAGCTGTTTTTT.

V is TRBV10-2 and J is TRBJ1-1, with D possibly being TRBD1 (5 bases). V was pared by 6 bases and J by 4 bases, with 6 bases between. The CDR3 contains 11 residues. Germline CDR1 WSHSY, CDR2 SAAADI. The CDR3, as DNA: TGCGCCAGCAGGCAGGGCACTGAAGCTTTCTTT. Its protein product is CASRQGTEAFF.

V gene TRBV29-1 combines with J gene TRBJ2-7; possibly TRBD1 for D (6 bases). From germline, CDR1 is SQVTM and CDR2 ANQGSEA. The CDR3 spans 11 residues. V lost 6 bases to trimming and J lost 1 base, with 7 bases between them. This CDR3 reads CSVGQSYEQYF. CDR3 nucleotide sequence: TGCAGCGTCGGACAGTCCTACGAGCAGTACTTC.

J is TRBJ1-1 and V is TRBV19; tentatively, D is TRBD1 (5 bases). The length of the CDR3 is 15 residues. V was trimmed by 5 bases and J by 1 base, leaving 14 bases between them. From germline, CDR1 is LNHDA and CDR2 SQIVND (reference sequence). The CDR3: CASSPSGVRNTEAFF. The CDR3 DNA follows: TGTGCCAGTAGTCCATCGGGGGTTCGGAACACTGAAGCTTTCTTT.

The CDR3 loop is CASSLSVGDTQYF. The CDR3 DNA reads TGTGCCAGCAGTTTATCGGTAGGAGATACGCAGTATTTT. The gene calls are TRBV27 and TRBJ2-3, with D unclear. Per germline, CDR1 MNHEY and CDR2 SMNVEV (reference sequence). This CDR3 region has 13 residues. Trimming took 0 bases from V and 5 from J, leaving 6 bases between them.

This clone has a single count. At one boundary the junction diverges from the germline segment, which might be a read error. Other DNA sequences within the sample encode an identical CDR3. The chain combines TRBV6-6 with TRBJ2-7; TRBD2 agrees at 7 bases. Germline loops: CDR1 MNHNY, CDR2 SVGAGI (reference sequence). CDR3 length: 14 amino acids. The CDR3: CVSSFPGGGYEQYF. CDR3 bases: TGTGTCAGCAGTTTTCCTGGGGGGGGGTACGAGCAGTACTTC.